This T cell receptor (beta chain) was obtained from a study of control samples from healthy donors and cancer patients. The length of the CDR3 is 17 residues. J lost 3 bases, V lost 0 bases, and 3 bases had no gene match. CDR1 and CDR2 from the germline V gene are SGHDT and YYEEEE. This table comes from immunoSEQ multiplex PCR, and its TCRdb copy is limited to in-frame clones, with some not included. Here the sample spans some 30,000 clones, around nine tenths being singletons. Sequenced sample: formalin-fixed, paraffin-embedded tissue. The chain carries TRBV5-6 and TRBJ2-3; 14 bases are a match to TRBD2. This receptor was identified in a female donor with melanoma. The CDR3 here is CASSLDRLAGGTDTQYF. The CDR3 DNA is TGTGCCAGCAGCTTGGATAGACTAGCGGGAGGGACAGATACGCAGTATTTT. Full variable domain (remainder filled in from reference TRBV5-6 and TRBJ2-3): DAGVTQSPTHLIKTRGQQVTLRCSPKSGHDTVSWYQQALGQGPQFIFQYYEEEERQRGNFPDRFSGHQFPNYSSELNVNALLLGDSALYLCASSLDRLAGGTDTQYFGPGTRLTVL.